This T cell receptor (beta chain) was identified during a study of T cells in Graves' hyperthyroidism and ophthalmopathy. Researchers amplified the TCR beta CDR3 regions from RNA transcripts. The TCR CDR3 was amplified in a first-round RT-PCR using the HTBI primer set. Each CDR3 protein is one row after TCRdb ran MiXCR on the multiplex PCR reads. The sample has around 420,000 distinct CDR3 sequences; about a sixth are singletons. Source material for PBMCs was more than 7.5 ml fresh peripheral blood. Germline V gene data show CDR1 as MGHDK and CDR2 as SYGVNS. The CDR3 sequence is 14 residues long. V dropped 0 bases and J dropped 10 bases, with 10 bases sitting between them.

Sequencing input: blood. The sequence came from a woman aged 18 to 35 with Graves' hyperthyroidism. The J gene is TRBJ1-6, the V gene TRBV25-1, with a possible D match to TRBD1 (6 bases). The CDR3 sequence is CASSEYGGRSPLHF. The CDR3 bases are TGTGCCAGCAGTGAATACGGGGGCAGGTCACCCCTCCACTTT.